Below are 26 T cell receptor beta chains sequenced from a single sample in a study of T-cell reconstitution after alpha-beta-depleted transplantation in children. Unique molecular identifiers were incorporated when the TCRbeta library was constructed. TCRdb itself ran the PCR reads through MiXCR, one entry per CDR3 protein. The data show about 440,000 distinct CDR3 sequences, over 40% seen once. Sequenced here: PBMCs, sampled before TCRalphabeta/CD19-depleted stem cell transplant. Receptors originate from a girl between 2 and 10 years old with aplastic anemia, due to receive a stem cell transplant.

The chain combines TRBV24-1 with TRBJ2-3, with TRBD2 identical over 13 bases. Germline loops: CDR1 KGHDR, CDR2 SFDVKD. The CDR3 is made up of 16 amino acids. J lost 3 bases, V lost 4 bases, and 3 bases had no gene match. The CDR3 bases are TGTGCCACCAGTGACTTGACTAGCGGGAGGACAGATACGCAGTATTTT. Translated: CATSDLTSGRTDTQYF.

The chain has TRBV6-5 and TRBJ2-3; perhaps TRBD2 as D (5 bases). V lost 0 bases and J 0 bases, leaving 7 bases between the germline ends. Looked up from germline, CDR1 is MNHEY and CDR2 is SVGAGI. The CDR3 totals 15 residues. This CDR3 is CASSYSTGSTDTQYF. As DNA, the CDR3 is TGTGCCAGCAGTTACTCGACGGGGAGCACAGATACGCAGTATTTT.

This clonotype was counted a single time. V gene TRBV7-8 combines with J gene TRBJ2-2; TRBD2 might be the D (5 bases). This CDR3 is built from 16 residues. V was shortened by 5 bases and J by 2 bases, with 15 bases between the two germline ends. Germline CDR1 and CDR2: SGHVS and FQNEAQ. CDR3 sequence: CASSPRAADNTGELFF. CDR3 sequence (DNA): TGTGCCAGCAGCCCCCGCGCAGCGGACAACACCGGGGAGCTGTTTTTT.

The V gene is TRBV7-9, the J gene TRBJ1-6; D unclear. CDR3 size: 13 residues. V was trimmed by 1 base and J by 15 bases, leaving 13 bases between them. Germline V gene lookup returns CDR1 SEHNR and CDR2 FQNEAQ (reference sequence). CDR3 sequence (DNA): TGTGCCAGCAGCTTAGACGGCGGGCGCCACCTCCACTTT. It encodes CASSLDGGRHLHF.

The table lists this clonotype with many counts. The chain is built from TRBV6-1 and TRBJ2-5; D perhaps matches TRBD1 (6 bases). V was shortened by 1 base and J by 5 bases, with 14 bases between the two germline ends. The germline V gene has CDR1 MNHNS and CDR2 SASEGT. CDR3 length equals 15 residues. In nucleotides, the CDR3 is TGTGCCAGCAGTGAAGGAGGGAACAGGGTTGAGACCCAGTACTTC. It specifies CASSEGGNRVETQYF.

This clonotype was seen only a few times. V usage is TRBV20-1 and J usage is TRBJ2-7; no firm D call. This CDR3 is built from 11 residues. Between the trimmed V and J ends, which lost 6 bases and 4 bases, there was a span of 10 bases. Germline CDR1 is DFQATT and CDR2 is SNEGSKA (reference sequence). The CDR3 DNA sequence: TGCAGTGCCACAACAGAATACGAGCAGTACTTC. It is translated as CSATTEYEQYF.

The chain joins TRBV6-1 to TRBJ1-6; D not resolved. CDR1 and CDR2 from the germline V gene are MNHNS and SASEGT. The V end lost 6 bases, the J end lost 6 bases, and 12 bases lay between the germline ends. The CDR3 consists of 14 residues. The CDR3 nucleotides read TGTGCCAGCAGCCTCCGACCGGCTAATTCACCCCTCCACTTT. It specifies CASSLRPANSPLHF.

This clonotype has more than one count but fewer than ten. The chain is built from TRBV7-9 and TRBJ2-3; 7 bases are shared with TRBD1. CDR3 size: 15 residues. V lost 1 base, J lost 2 bases, and 3 bases stayed unmatched. Germline CDR1 SEHNR, CDR2 FQNEAQ (reference sequence). The CDR3 sequence is CASSLGTGHTDTQYF. For the CDR3, the DNA is TGTGCCAGCAGCTTAGGGACAGGCCACACAGATACGCAGTATTTT. Together with reference TRBV7-9 and TRBJ2-3, the CDR3 gives the full variable domain: DTGVSQNPRHKITKRGQNVTFRCDPISEHNRLYWYRQTLGQGPEFLTYFQNEAQLEKSRLLSDRFSAERPKGSFSTLEIQRTEQGDSAMYLCASSLGTGHTDTQYFGPGTRLTVL.

The V gene is TRBV20-1, the J gene TRBJ1-2; 9 bases fit TRBD1. CDR1 and CDR2 from the germline V gene are DFQATT and SNEGSKA (reference sequence). V gave up 8 bases and J gave up 6 bases; unmatched junction bases: 13. The CDR3 covers 14 residues. This chain's CDR3 is CSTTPGQGRDGYTF. Here the CDR3 DNA reads TGCAGTACCACTCCGGGACAGGGTAGAGATGGCTACACCTTC.

The sample holds a few counts of this clonotype. The chain joins TRBV7-3 to TRBJ1-1, with a tentative D call TRBD1 (6 bases). V dropped 1 base and J dropped 3 bases, with 12 bases sitting between them. The CDR3 extends over 15 amino acids. Germline V gives CDR1 SGHTA, CDR2 FQGTGA. The CDR3 loop is CASSLRPGADTEAFF. In nucleotides, the CDR3 is TGTGCCAGCAGCTTAAGGCCGGGGGCGGACACTGAAGCTTTCTTT.

The chain joins TRBV6-1 to TRBJ2-1; possibly TRBD2 for D (6 bases). The CDR3 has 13 residues. The V gene's germline CDR1 is MNHNS and CDR2 SASEGT. With 8 bases removed from V and 5 bases from J, the gap between germline ends came to 13 bases. The CDR3 reads CASVQRVNNEQFF. In nucleotides, the CDR3 is TGTGCCAGCGTGCAGCGGGTAAACAATGAGCAGTTCTTC.

This clonotype was seen repeatedly, ten times or more. This rearrangement joins TRBV20-1 to TRBJ1-5, with 11 positions matching TRBD1. The germline CDR1 and CDR2 sequences are DFQATT and SNEGSKA (reference sequence). This CDR3 has 14 amino acids. V shed 6 bases, J shed 6 bases, and the junction held 7 bases outside the gene matches. The CDR3 loop reads CSAMDRGPSQPQHF. The CDR3 DNA is TGCAGTGCCATGGACAGGGGGCCTAGTCAGCCCCAGCATTTT.

This clonotype was observed a few times. V usage is TRBV7-9 and J usage is TRBJ1-1; no firm D call. V was trimmed by 7 bases and J by 8 bases, leaving 17 bases between them. The CDR3 covers 13 residues. Germline CDR1 SEHNR, CDR2 FQNEAQ (reference sequence). CDR3 loop: CASTGLNSQEAFF. CDR3 DNA: TGTGCCAGCACCGGTTTAAACAGCCAGGAAGCTTTCTTT.

A few counts support this clonotype. This chain uses TRBV18 with TRBJ2-3; unclear D gene. Between the trimmed V and J ends, which lost 3 bases and 7 bases, there was a span of 8 bases. This CDR3 has 12 amino acids. CDR1 and CDR2 from the germline V gene are KGHSH and LQKENI. CDR3 in amino acids: CASSPSKNTQYF. The CDR3 DNA sequence: TGTGCCAGCTCACCCTCTAAGAATACGCAGTATTTT.

The rearrangement joins TRBV5-1 to TRBJ2-3, with a weak D call TRBD1 (6 bases). The V end was cut by 2 bases, the J end by 4 bases, with 11 bases between. Germline-derived CDR1 and CDR2 are SGHRS and YFSETQ. This CDR3 region has 14 residues. The chain's CDR3 is CASSFRTASDTQYF. The CDR3 DNA reads as TGCGCCAGCAGCTTTCGGACAGCATCAGATACGCAGTATTTT.

CDR3 loop: CSASRQDNQPQHF. The CDR3 region has the DNA TGCAGTGCTAGCAGACAGGACAATCAGCCCCAGCATTTT. The gene calls are TRBV20-1 and TRBJ1-5; possible D gene TRBD1, 6 bases. Trimming took off 3 bases at V and 3 bases at J, with 9 bases between the two ends. This CDR3 region has 13 residues. Germline CDR1 reads DFQATT; CDR2 reads SNEGSKA (reference sequence).

The chain links TRBV24-1 to TRBJ2-1; 8 bases line up with TRBD2. Losses at the gene ends were 4 bases for V and 7 bases for J; bases not matched to a gene: 20. The germline CDR1 and CDR2 sequences are KGHDR and SFDVKD. There are 19 residues in the CDR3. For the CDR3, the DNA is TGTGCCACCAGTGACACAGCGCTCGGGAGGGGCCGGTCGATAAATGAGCAGTTCTTC. Its protein product is CATSDTALGRGRSINEQFF.

A few counts support this clonotype. The CDR3 DNA reads as TGTGCCAGCAGCTTAGTTTCAAGCGGGGTAGCCAAAAACATTCAGTACTTC. Translation: CASSLVSSGVAKNIQYF. The chain couples TRBV7-9 to TRBJ2-4, with 7 bases that match TRBD2. The germline CDR1 and CDR2 sequences are SEHNR and FQNEAQ (reference sequence). The CDR3 covers 17 residues. The V segment lost 1 base and the J segment 0 bases; nucleotides outside the gene matches: 6.

The V call is TRBV7-2, the J call TRBJ2-2; 10 nucleotides align to TRBD2. This CDR3 comprises 17 residues. V shed 6 bases and J 5 bases; nucleotides not matched to a gene: 12. Looked up from germline, CDR1 is SGHTA and CDR2 is FQGNSA. In DNA, the CDR3 is TGTGCCAGCAGGTTCCCCGGGCTAGCGGGAGTAACCGGGGAGCTGTTTTTT. It yields the protein CASRFPGLAGVTGELFF.

This clonotype has more than one count but fewer than ten. The rearrangement links TRBV29-1 to TRBJ2-1; perhaps TRBD1 as D (6 bases). The CDR3 spans 13 residues. With 6 bases removed from V and 1 base from J, the gap between germline ends came to 10 bases. Per germline, CDR1 SQVTM and CDR2 ANQGSEA. The CDR3, as DNA: TGCAGCGTCCTGACAGGTTCCTACAATGAGCAGTTCTTC. Residues: CSVLTGSYNEQFF.

The table lists this clonotype with many counts. The rearrangement joins TRBV6-1 to TRBJ1-6, with D uncertain. V lost 1 base and J 7 bases, leaving 5 bases between the germline ends. CDR3 size: 13 residues. Germline CDR1 reads MNHNS; CDR2 reads SASEGT. The CDR3 sequence: CASSEDGNSPLHF. CDR3 coding DNA: TGTGCCAGCAGTGAAGACGGGAATTCACCCCTCCACTTT.

V is TRBV20-1 and J is TRBJ2-7; D ambiguous. The V gene lost 0 bases and the J gene lost 3 bases, with 15 bases spanning the gap. The CDR3 runs to 15 residues. The germline V gene encodes CDR1 DFQATT and CDR2 SNEGSKA (reference sequence). This chain's CDR3 is CSARDLATEIYEQYF. CDR3 sequence (DNA): TGCAGTGCTAGAGATCTTGCGACGGAGATCTACGAGCAGTACTTC.

This clonotype was recorded many times. J is TRBJ1-1 and V is TRBV29-1, with D possibly matching TRBD1 (6 bases). The CDR3 consists of 8 residues. Germline values: CDR1 SQVTM, CDR2 ANQGSEA. V was shortened by 7 bases and J by 10 bases, with 7 bases between the two germline ends. Here the CDR3 reads CSGGGAFF. In DNA form, the CDR3 reads TGCAGCGGAGGGGGAGCTTTCTTT.

This chain uses TRBV4-1 with TRBJ2-5; D is undetermined. V lost 1 base and J 3 bases, leaving 6 bases between the germline ends. The germline gives CDR1 MGHRA, CDR2 YSYEKL. The CDR3 consists of 13 residues. CDR3 protein: CASSQARKETQYF. The CDR3 DNA is TGCGCCAGCAGCCAAGCTAGGAAAGAGACCCAGTACTTC.

This clonotype was detected a few times. CDR3 nucleotide sequence: TGTGCCAGCAGCTTAGGCTACGGCCCCTCTGGAAACACCATATATTTT. It encodes CASSLGYGPSGNTIYF. The rearrangement uses TRBV7-2 and TRBJ1-3; D not resolved. This CDR3 region has 16 residues. Germline CDR1 reads SGHTA; CDR2 reads FQGNSA. The ends were cut back, 1 base at V and 0 bases at J, with 10 bases in the middle.

The gene calls are TRBV5-1 and TRBJ2-2; 11 nucleotides agree with TRBD2. Germline-derived CDR1 and CDR2 are SGHRS and YFSETQ. The CDR3 has 16 residues. V lost 3 bases, J lost 7 bases, and 8 bases stayed unmatched. DNA for the CDR3: TGCGCCAGCAGCTCCGCAACTAGCGGGAGAGGCGGGGAGCTGTTTTTT. Translated, it gives CASSSATSGRGGELFF.